A selection of T cell receptor beta chains follows, all from one sample in a study of T cell repertoires in cytomegalovirus infection. TCRdb reprocessed the reads with MiXCR, giving one entry per CDR3 protein. Found here are hundreds of thousands of distinct CDR3 sequences, less than 35% of them singletons; the top ten hold over 12%. Their antigens are not known. Specimen: cultured CD8+ T cells from PBMCs, collected from culture after CMV antigen stimulation. The receptors come from a human donor in good health (CMV status not recorded). Some clones in this sample may be carry-over from other donors' samples. CDR3s include the opening cysteine and the closing phenylalanine or tryptophan. The order of the fields is J gene, clone size, D gene, V gene, CDR3 protein, CDR3 DNA. D genes are given only for firm matches. The size field is filled for only some rows; it gives once, few, many or a size class.

j_gene: TRBJ2-7; abundance: NA; d_gene: NA; v_gene: TRBV12-3/TRBV12-4; CDR3aa: CASSFTPGAYEQYF; CDR3nt: TGTGCCAGCAGTTTCACCCCTGGGGCTTACGAGCAGTACTTC
j_gene: TRBJ2-2; abundance: many; d_gene: NA; v_gene: TRBV7-2; CDR3aa: CASSLDKLLARNTGELFF; CDR3nt: TGTGCCAGCAGCTTAGATAAGTTACTAGCCCGTAACACCGGGGAGCTGTTTTTT
j_gene: TRBJ2-4; abundance: many; d_gene: NA; v_gene: TRBV7-9; CDR3aa: CASSPVEAKNIQYF; CDR3nt: TGTGCCAGCAGCCCGGTTGAGGCCAAAAACATTCAGTACTTC
j_gene: TRBJ2-3; abundance: once; d_gene: NA; v_gene: TRBV4-1; CDR3aa: CASRQGDGVYTQYF; CDR3nt: TGCGCCAGCCGCCAAGGGGATGGGGTATATACGCAGTATTTT
j_gene: TRBJ2-5; abundance: NA; d_gene: TRBD2; v_gene: TRBV5-4; CDR3aa: CAGSLAGVETQYF; CDR3nt: TGTGCCGGCTCCCTAGCGGGGGTAGAGACCCAGTACTTC
j_gene: TRBJ2-2; abundance: NA; d_gene: TRBD2; v_gene: TRBV4-1; CDR3aa: CASSQVTASGGTGELFF; CDR3nt: TGTGCCAGCAGCCAAGTAACCGCTAGCGGGGGGACCGGGGAGCTGTTTTTT
j_gene: TRBJ2-2; abundance: few; d_gene: NA; v_gene: TRBV7-6; CDR3aa: CASSATAAGELFF; CDR3nt: TGTGCTAGCAGCGCAACAGCCGCCGGGGAGCTGTTTTTT
j_gene: TRBJ2-1; abundance: many; d_gene: NA; v_gene: TRBV7-8; CDR3aa: CASSLPHEQFF; CDR3nt: TGTGCCAGCAGCTTGCCTCATGAGCAGTTCTTC
j_gene: TRBJ2-3; abundance: few; d_gene: NA; v_gene: TRBV7-9; CDR3aa: CASSLVWSGTDTQYF; CDR3nt: TGTGCCAGCAGCTTAGTTTGGTCAGGAACAGATACGCAGTATTTT
j_gene: TRBJ2-2; abundance: NA; d_gene: NA; v_gene: TRBV7-9; CDR3aa: CASSLELTITGELFF; CDR3nt: TGTGCCAGCAGCTTAGAACTGACTATTACCGGGGAGCTGTTTTTT
j_gene: TRBJ2-3; abundance: many; d_gene: TRBD2; v_gene: TRBV7-8; CDR3aa: CASSKSSGGAIDTQYF; CDR3nt: TGTGCCAGCAGCAAATCTAGCGGGGGGGCTATCGATACGCAGTATTTT
j_gene: TRBJ1-3; abundance: few; d_gene: NA; v_gene: TRBV7-2; CDR3aa: CASSGDSGNTIYF; CDR3nt: TGTGCCAGCTCGGGAGACTCTGGAAACACCATATATTTT
j_gene: TRBJ1-2; abundance: few; d_gene: NA; v_gene: TRBV6-5; CDR3aa: CASSYRGRNYGYTF; CDR3nt: TGTGCCAGCAGTTACAGGGGACGGAACTATGGCTACACCTTC
j_gene: TRBJ2-2; abundance: NA; d_gene: TRBD2; v_gene: TRBV19; CDR3aa: CVSSSVTSGPDTGELFF; CDR3nt: TGTGTCAGTAGTAGTGTGACTAGCGGACCTGACACCGGGGAGCTGTTTTTT
j_gene: TRBJ1-5; abundance: NA; d_gene: TRBD1; v_gene: TRBV6-2/TRBV6-3; CDR3aa: CASSYDRTGPYLYQPQHF; CDR3nt: TGTGCCAGCAGTTACGACAGGACAGGGCCCTACCTTTATCAGCCCCAGCATTTT
j_gene: TRBJ2-2; abundance: many; d_gene: NA; v_gene: TRBV7-8; CDR3aa: CASSFPRDSSNTGELFF; CDR3nt: TGTGCCAGCAGCTTTCCCAGGGATAGTAGCAACACCGGGGAGCTGTTTTTT
j_gene: TRBJ1-1; abundance: NA; d_gene: NA; v_gene: TRBV4-3; CDR3aa: CASSQEGSTEAFF; CDR3nt: TGCGCCAGCAGCCAGGAGGGAAGCACTGAAGCTTTCTTT
j_gene: TRBJ2-1; abundance: NA; d_gene: TRBD2; v_gene: TRBV10-3; CDR3aa: CAISGTSALDEQFF; CDR3nt: TGTGCCATCAGTGGGACTAGCGCCCTGGATGAGCAGTTCTTC
j_gene: TRBJ2-1; abundance: many; d_gene: TRBD2; v_gene: TRBV2; CDR3aa: CASRLAGGLYNEQFF; CDR3nt: TGTGCCAGCAGGTTAGCGGGGGGCCTCTACAATGAGCAGTTCTTC
j_gene: TRBJ1-2; abundance: NA; d_gene: TRBD1; v_gene: TRBV10-3; CDR3aa: CAIRGDRVNYGYTF; CDR3nt: TGTGCCATCAGGGGGGACAGGGTAAACTATGGCTACACCTTC
j_gene: TRBJ2-1; abundance: few; d_gene: NA; v_gene: TRBV19; CDR3aa: CASSIRGDSYNEQFF; CDR3nt: TGTGCCAGTAGTATTCGCGGGGATTCCTACAATGAGCAGTTCTTC
j_gene: TRBJ2-1; abundance: NA; d_gene: TRBD2; v_gene: TRBV6-2/TRBV6-3; CDR3aa: CASSYGIGGGLDEQFF; CDR3nt: TGTGCCAGCAGTTACGGGATTGGCGGGGGACTCGATGAGCAGTTCTTC
j_gene: TRBJ2-3; abundance: NA; d_gene: NA; v_gene: TRBV12-3/TRBV12-4; CDR3aa: CASSEGLRNTDTQYF; CDR3nt: TGTGCCAGCAGCGAGGGCCTACGTAACACAGATACGCAGTATTTT
j_gene: TRBJ2-2; abundance: NA; d_gene: NA; v_gene: TRBV4-3; CDR3aa: CASSQGDPSHTGELFF; CDR3nt: TGCGCCAGCAGCCAAGGGGACCCATCCCACACCGGGGAGCTGTTTTTT
j_gene: TRBJ1-2; abundance: NA; d_gene: TRBD1; v_gene: TRBV6-5; CDR3aa: CASSYTGGNGYTF; CDR3nt: TGTGCCAGCAGTTACACAGGGGGCAATGGCTACACCTTC
j_gene: TRBJ1-5; abundance: NA; d_gene: NA; v_gene: TRBV19; CDR3aa: CASQPRVDQPQHF; CDR3nt: TGTGCCAGCCAACCCAGGGTCGATCAGCCCCAGCATTTT
j_gene: TRBJ2-6; abundance: once; d_gene: NA; v_gene: TRBV5-5; CDR3aa: CASRLLDSGANVLTF; CDR3nt: TGTGCCAGCAGGCTTCTAGACTCTGGGGCCAACGTCCTGACTTTC
j_gene: TRBJ2-1; abundance: NA; d_gene: TRBD2; v_gene: TRBV7-1; CDR3aa: CASSSGGAEQFF; CDR3nt: TGTGCCAGCAGTTCGGGAGGCGCTGAGCAGTTCTTC
j_gene: TRBJ2-3; abundance: few; d_gene: TRBD2; v_gene: TRBV6-6; CDR3aa: CASSLDRLASTQYF; CDR3nt: TGTGCCAGCAGTCTCGACCGACTAGCTTCGACGCAGTATTTT
j_gene: TRBJ1-2; abundance: NA; d_gene: NA; v_gene: TRBV5-4; CDR3aa: CASSLEGTLANYGYTF; CDR3nt: TGTGCCAGCAGCTTGGAGGGGACGTTAGCTAACTATGGCTACACCTTC
j_gene: TRBJ1-1; abundance: few; d_gene: TRBD1; v_gene: TRBV4-3; CDR3aa: CASSHGGQGATEAFF; CDR3nt: TGCGCCAGCAGCCACGGCGGACAGGGAGCCACTGAAGCTTTCTTT
j_gene: TRBJ1-2; abundance: NA; d_gene: NA; v_gene: TRBV29-1; CDR3aa: CSVATPLSYGYTF; CDR3nt: TGCAGCGTTGCAACACCTCTCAGCTATGGCTACACCTTC
j_gene: TRBJ2-5; abundance: NA; d_gene: NA; v_gene: TRBV10-1; CDR3aa: CASSETGYQETQYF; CDR3nt: TGCGCCAGCAGTGAAACAGGGTACCAAGAGACCCAGTACTTC
j_gene: TRBJ2-7; abundance: NA; d_gene: NA; v_gene: TRBV15; CDR3aa: CATSRVGSSYEQYF; CDR3nt: TGTGCCACCAGCAGAGTGGGGAGCTCCTACGAGCAGTACTTC
j_gene: TRBJ2-5; abundance: NA; d_gene: NA; v_gene: TRBV19; CDR3aa: CASSINPGKETQYF; CDR3nt: TGTGCCAGTAGTATCAACCCCGGTAAAGAGACCCAGTACTTC
j_gene: TRBJ2-3; abundance: NA; d_gene: NA; v_gene: TRBV6-6; CDR3aa: CASSYSTSRPLTDTQYF; CDR3nt: TGTGCCAGCAGTTACTCCACCTCCAGGCCACTCACAGATACGCAGTATTTT
j_gene: TRBJ1-1; abundance: NA; d_gene: NA; v_gene: TRBV4-1; CDR3aa: CASSQDRPLEAFF; CDR3nt: TGCGCCAGCAGCCAAGATAGGCCACTTGAAGCTTTCTTT
j_gene: TRBJ2-5; abundance: few; d_gene: NA; v_gene: TRBV27; CDR3aa: CASSLGPKETQYF; CDR3nt: TGTGCCAGCAGTTTAGGGCCAAAAGAGACCCAGTACTTC
j_gene: TRBJ1-1; abundance: few; d_gene: NA; v_gene: TRBV12-3/TRBV12-4; CDR3aa: CASSLGKLGNTEAFF; CDR3nt: TGTGCCAGCAGTTTGGGGAAACTGGGGAACACTGAAGCTTTCTTT
j_gene: TRBJ2-1; abundance: NA; d_gene: NA; v_gene: TRBV12-5; CDR3aa: CASGLVVGEWDDNEQFF; CDR3nt: TGTGCTAGTGGTTTGGTCGTGGGCGAATGGGATGACAATGAGCAGTTCTTC